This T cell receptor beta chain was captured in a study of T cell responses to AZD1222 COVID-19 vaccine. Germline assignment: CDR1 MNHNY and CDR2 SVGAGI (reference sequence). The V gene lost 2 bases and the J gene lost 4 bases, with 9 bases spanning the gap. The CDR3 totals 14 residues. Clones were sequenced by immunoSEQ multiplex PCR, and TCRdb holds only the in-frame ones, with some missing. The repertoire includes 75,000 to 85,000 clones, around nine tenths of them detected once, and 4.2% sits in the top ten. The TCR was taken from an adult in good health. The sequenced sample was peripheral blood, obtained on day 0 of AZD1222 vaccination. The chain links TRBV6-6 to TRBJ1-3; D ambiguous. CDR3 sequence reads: CASSYSAAGNTIYF. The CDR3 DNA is TGTGCCAGCAGTTACAGCGCGGCAGGAAACACCATATATTTT.